The present entry profiles one T cell receptor (beta chain) with its context. Its antigen is currently unknown. This record belongs to a study of CD8 T cells in ankylosing spondylitis. General study findings and limits: In peripheral blood, disease-linked CD8+ clones occurred at relatively low frequencies. In ankylosing spondylitis patients, matched synovial fluid reportedly showed significant enrichment of disease-linked clones. Among TCR beta sequences, a motif of about 8 highly homologous variants appeared characteristic of ankylosing spondylitis blood. Past research had described some motif variants in reactive arthritis synovial fluid and blood.

Germline CDR1 is DFQATT and CDR2 is SNEGSKA (reference sequence). The V segment lost 0 bases and the J segment 5 bases; nucleotides outside the gene matches: 15. The CDR3 covers 19 residues. A quantitative 5'-RACE method, one with molecular barcodes, was used to make TCR beta libraries. Using its own MiXCR run on the 5' RACE reads, TCRdb lists one record per CDR3 protein. The top ten hold 15% to 20% of the sample, which has a few hundred thousand distinct CDR3 sequences, about 22% seen once. This clonotype originated in a male donor with ankylosing spondylitis. The gene calls are TRBV20-1 and TRBJ2-2; TRBD2 agrees at 10 bases. Sequencing was carried out using blood, either unsorted or a sorted T cell fraction (not recorded which). The CDR3 region has the DNA TGCAGTGCTAGAGATGCCGACGGAGCTAGCGGGAGAGAAACCGGGGAGCTGTTTTTT. It is translated as CSARDADGASGRETGELFF.